This T cell receptor (beta chain) was found in a study of T cells in Graves' hyperthyroidism and ophthalmopathy. Study results and caveats: In the blood, most expanded thyroid clonotypes above 0.001 appeared as well.

Per the germline V gene, CDR1 is DFQATT and CDR2 is SNEGSKA (reference sequence). Trimming shortened V by 4 bases and J by 2 bases, and 9 bases separated the two germline ends. The CDR3 spans 12 residues. Regions amplified from RNA transcripts were the TCR beta CDR3 regions. The TCR CDR3 was amplified in a first-round RT-PCR using the HTBI primer set. Each CDR3 protein gets one entry after TCRdb re-called the multiplex PCR reads with MiXCR. Of about 720,000 distinct CDR3 sequences listed, less than 20% are singletons. Of note for this clonotype: Its antigen is not known.

The V and J genes are TRBV20-1 and TRBJ2-7; D gene ambiguous. The TCR originated in a man aged 18-30 years with Graves' hyperthyroidism. Sequencing used blood. The CDR3 DNA follows: TGCAGTGCTACTGGGCAGACCTACGAGCAGTACTTC. Translating gives CSATGQTYEQYF.